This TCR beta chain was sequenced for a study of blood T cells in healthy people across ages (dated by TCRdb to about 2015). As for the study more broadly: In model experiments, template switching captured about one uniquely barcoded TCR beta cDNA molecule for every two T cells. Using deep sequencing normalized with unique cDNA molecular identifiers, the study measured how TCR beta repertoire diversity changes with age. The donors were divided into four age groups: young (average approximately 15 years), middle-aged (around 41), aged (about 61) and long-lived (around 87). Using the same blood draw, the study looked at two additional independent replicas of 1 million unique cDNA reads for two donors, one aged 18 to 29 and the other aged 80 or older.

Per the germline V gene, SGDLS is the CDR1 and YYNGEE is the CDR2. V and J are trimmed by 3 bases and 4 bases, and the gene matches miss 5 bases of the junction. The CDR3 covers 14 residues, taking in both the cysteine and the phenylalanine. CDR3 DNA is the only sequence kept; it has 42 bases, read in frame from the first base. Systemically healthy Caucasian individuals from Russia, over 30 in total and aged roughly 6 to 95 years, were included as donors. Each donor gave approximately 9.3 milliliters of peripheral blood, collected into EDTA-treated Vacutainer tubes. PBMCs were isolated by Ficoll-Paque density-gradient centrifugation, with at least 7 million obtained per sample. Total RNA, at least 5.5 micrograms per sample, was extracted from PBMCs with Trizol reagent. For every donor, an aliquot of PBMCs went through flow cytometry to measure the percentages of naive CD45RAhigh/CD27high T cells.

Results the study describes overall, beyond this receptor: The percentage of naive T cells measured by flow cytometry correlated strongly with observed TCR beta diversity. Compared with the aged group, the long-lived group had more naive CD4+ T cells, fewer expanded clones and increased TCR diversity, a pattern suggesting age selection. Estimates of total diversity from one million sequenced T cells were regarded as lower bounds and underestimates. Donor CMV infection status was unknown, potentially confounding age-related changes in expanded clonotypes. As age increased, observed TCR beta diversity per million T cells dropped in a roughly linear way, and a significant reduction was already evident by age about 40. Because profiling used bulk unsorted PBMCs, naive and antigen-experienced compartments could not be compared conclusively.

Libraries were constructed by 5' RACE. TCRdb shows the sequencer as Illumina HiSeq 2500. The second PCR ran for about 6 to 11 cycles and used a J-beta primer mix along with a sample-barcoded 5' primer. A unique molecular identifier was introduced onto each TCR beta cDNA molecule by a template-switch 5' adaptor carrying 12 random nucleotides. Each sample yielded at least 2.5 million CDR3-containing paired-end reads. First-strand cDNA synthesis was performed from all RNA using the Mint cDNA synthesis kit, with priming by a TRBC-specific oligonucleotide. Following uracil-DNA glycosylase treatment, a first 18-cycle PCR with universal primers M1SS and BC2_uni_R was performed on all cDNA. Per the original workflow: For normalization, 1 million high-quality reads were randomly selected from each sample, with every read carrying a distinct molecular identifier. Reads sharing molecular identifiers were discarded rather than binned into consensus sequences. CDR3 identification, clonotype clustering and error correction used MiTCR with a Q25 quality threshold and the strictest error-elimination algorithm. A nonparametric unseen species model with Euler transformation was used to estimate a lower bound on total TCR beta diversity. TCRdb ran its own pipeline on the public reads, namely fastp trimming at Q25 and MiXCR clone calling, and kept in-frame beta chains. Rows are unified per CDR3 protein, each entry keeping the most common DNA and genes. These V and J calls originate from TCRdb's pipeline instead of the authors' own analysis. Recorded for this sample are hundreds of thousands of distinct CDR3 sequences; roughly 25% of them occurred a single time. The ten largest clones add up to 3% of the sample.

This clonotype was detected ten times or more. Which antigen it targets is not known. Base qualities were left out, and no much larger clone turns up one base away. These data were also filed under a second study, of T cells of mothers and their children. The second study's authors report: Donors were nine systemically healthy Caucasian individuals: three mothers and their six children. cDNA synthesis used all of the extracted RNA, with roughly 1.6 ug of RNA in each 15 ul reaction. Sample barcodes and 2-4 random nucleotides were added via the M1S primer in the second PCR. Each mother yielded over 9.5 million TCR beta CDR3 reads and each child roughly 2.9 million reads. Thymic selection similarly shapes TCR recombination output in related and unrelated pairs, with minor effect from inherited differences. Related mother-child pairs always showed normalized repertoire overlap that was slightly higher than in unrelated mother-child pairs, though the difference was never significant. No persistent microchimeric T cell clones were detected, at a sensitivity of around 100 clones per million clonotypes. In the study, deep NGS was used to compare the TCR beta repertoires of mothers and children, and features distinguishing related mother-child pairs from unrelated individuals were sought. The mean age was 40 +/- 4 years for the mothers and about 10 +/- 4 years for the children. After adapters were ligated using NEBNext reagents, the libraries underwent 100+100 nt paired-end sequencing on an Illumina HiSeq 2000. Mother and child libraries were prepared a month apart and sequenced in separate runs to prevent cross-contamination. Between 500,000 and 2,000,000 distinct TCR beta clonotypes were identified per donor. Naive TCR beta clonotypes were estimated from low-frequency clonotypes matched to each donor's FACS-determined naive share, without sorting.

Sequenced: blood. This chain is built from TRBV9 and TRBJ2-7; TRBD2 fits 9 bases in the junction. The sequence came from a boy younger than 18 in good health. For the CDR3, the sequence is CASSALAGGYEQYF. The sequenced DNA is TGTGCCAGCAGCGCCTTGGCGGGGGGGTACGAGCAGTACTTC.